A selection of T cell receptor beta chains follows, all from one sample in a study of T cell changes during pregnancy in multiple sclerosis. Only in-frame clones appear in the TCRdb table, and some are missing; sequencing was by immunoSEQ multiplex PCR. This table has 55,000 to 65,000 clones, approximately 92% appearing once. The sample was peripheral blood, taken in the second trimester of pregnancy. All receptors come from a female donor with multiple sclerosis, enrolled in a pregnancy study. CDR3s include the opening cysteine and the closing phenylalanine or tryptophan. The order of the fields is J gene, V gene, CDR3 protein.

J gene: TRBJ2-3; V gene: TRBV4-2; CDR3 protein: CASSLGTSFTDTQYF
J gene: TRBJ2-2; V gene: TRBV30; CDR3 protein: CAWGWGQVFTGELFF
J gene: TRBJ1-2; V gene: TRBV27; CDR3 protein: CASSPSGQGAGGYTF
J gene: TRBJ2-2; V gene: TRBV27; CDR3 protein: CASSLESGYTGELFF
J gene: TRBJ2-5; V gene: TRBV14; CDR3 protein: CASSPMRYQETQYF
J gene: TRBJ2-2; V gene: TRBV5-1; CDR3 protein: CASSPGLVGTGELFF
J gene: TRBJ2-7; V gene: TRBV11-2; CDR3 protein: CASSYRTSGQAYEQYF
J gene: TRBJ1-2; V gene: TRBV10-3; CDR3 protein: CAGWTDVYGYTF
J gene: NA; V gene: TRBV12-5; CDR3 protein: CASGLDRGGYEQYF
J gene: TRBJ1-1; V gene: TRBV10-2; CDR3 protein: CASSDIGGLNEAFF
J gene: TRBJ1-1; V gene: TRBV2; CDR3 protein: CASSPQPNTEAFF
J gene: TRBJ2-1; V gene: TRBV2; CDR3 protein: CASRKDSQSDEQFF
J gene: TRBJ2-3; V gene: TRBV29-1; CDR3 protein: CSVAAGVGTDTQYF
J gene: TRBJ1-2; V gene: TRBV23-1; CDR3 protein: CASSQAGCYGYTF
J gene: TRBJ2-1; V gene: TRBV9; CDR3 protein: CASSASGRADNEQFF
J gene: TRBJ2-1; V gene: TRBV5-1; CDR3 protein: CASSLTSGTGNEQFF
J gene: TRBJ1-1; V gene: TRBV5-1; CDR3 protein: CASSLDTGTNTEAFF
J gene: TRBJ2-1; V gene: TRBV10-2; CDR3 protein: CASSGPLAGVGNEQFF
J gene: TRBJ2-1; V gene: TRBV5-1; CDR3 protein: CASSLATVAGVGEQFF
J gene: TRBJ1-2; V gene: TRBV19; CDR3 protein: CASSMAIGQNYGYTF
J gene: TRBJ1-4; V gene: TRBV28; CDR3 protein: CASRRQANEKLFF
J gene: TRBJ2-7; V gene: TRBV18; CDR3 protein: CASSLGTGKGYEQYF
J gene: TRBJ1-2; V gene: TRBV5-1; CDR3 protein: CASSLASGRDYGYTF
J gene: TRBJ1-1; V gene: TRBV12-5; CDR3 protein: CASGLTIEGGPIFDTEAFF
J gene: TRBJ2-1; V gene: TRBV10-2; CDR3 protein: CASSGGTSSYNEQFF
J gene: TRBJ1-2; V gene: TRBV9; CDR3 protein: CASSEGDRGHTNYGYTF
J gene: TRBJ2-7; V gene: TRBV15; CDR3 protein: CATSSGLAGGVEQYF
J gene: TRBJ2-5; V gene: TRBV2; CDR3 protein: CASSEGSSGQETQYF
J gene: TRBJ2-7; V gene: TRBV9; CDR3 protein: CASSVVGQGAEQYF
J gene: TRBJ1-1; V gene: TRBV5-1; CDR3 protein: CASSLSPGTTEAFF
J gene: TRBJ1-2; V gene: TRBV25-1; CDR3 protein: CASSSGTGWNGYTF
J gene: TRBJ2-3; V gene: TRBV20-1; CDR3 protein: CSAGIGDTQYF
J gene: TRBJ2-7; V gene: TRBV11-2; CDR3 protein: CASSLGQGPSYEQYF
J gene: TRBJ2-1; V gene: TRBV5-1; CDR3 protein: CASSPNIDRILYNEQFF
J gene: TRBJ2-5; V gene: TRBV29-1; CDR3 protein: CSVGPGQMKETQYF
J gene: TRBJ2-6; V gene: TRBV27; CDR3 protein: CASSLGAGGANVLTF
J gene: TRBJ2-1; V gene: TRBV4-1; CDR3 protein: CASSQGGAQMFGSYNEQFF
J gene: TRBJ1-1; V gene: TRBV30; CDR3 protein: CAWNRDTEAFF
J gene: TRBJ2-7; V gene: TRBV6-6; CDR3 protein: CASSPEQGTYEQYF
J gene: TRBJ1-1; V gene: TRBV7-2; CDR3 protein: CASSAGPNTEAFF
J gene: TRBJ2-7; V gene: TRBV6-6; CDR3 protein: CASSGVRGEQYF
J gene: TRBJ2-7; V gene: TRBV5-6; CDR3 protein: CASSLGTAFYEQYF
J gene: NA; V gene: TRBV6-1; CDR3 protein: CASSEVTSGVYEQYF
J gene: TRBJ1-2; V gene: TRBV5-1; CDR3 protein: CASRPLQGSYNYGYTF
J gene: TRBJ2-7; V gene: TRBV6-6; CDR3 protein: CASTWTGAHEQYF
J gene: TRBJ2-7; V gene: TRBV4-1; CDR3 protein: CASSQGLLTGGSSYEQYF
J gene: TRBJ2-5; V gene: TRBV5-6; CDR3 protein: CASSLVTAQETQYF
J gene: TRBJ2-1; V gene: TRBV9; CDR3 protein: CASSVSGSYNEQFF
J gene: TRBJ1-1; V gene: TRBV2; CDR3 protein: CASRGQGGTEAFF
J gene: TRBJ2-7; V gene: TRBV9; CDR3 protein: CASSVGYGYEQYF
J gene: TRBJ2-5; V gene: TRBV4-2; CDR3 protein: CASSQGPLAGGPGDETQYF
J gene: TRBJ2-3; V gene: TRBV5-6; CDR3 protein: CASSFLERPSTDTQYF
J gene: TRBJ1-5; V gene: TRBV2; CDR3 protein: CASSEVQSNQPQHF
J gene: TRBJ1-2; V gene: TRBV7-2; CDR3 protein: CASSPRDGGNQANYGYTF
J gene: TRBJ1-1; V gene: TRBV28; CDR3 protein: CASSASTGRSTEAFF
J gene: TRBJ2-7; V gene: TRBV11-2; CDR3 protein: CASSLVQGSYEQYF
J gene: TRBJ2-3; V gene: TRBV4-1; CDR3 protein: CASSQDSGQGPYF